This record looks at one T cell receptor beta chain sequence and its context. Its specificity is unknown. The protocol was immunoSEQ multiplex PCR, while the TCRdb copy is restricted to in-frame clones and leaves out a portion. The sample includes more than 2 million clones, over 85% of them seen just once. The data were taken from a study of shared clonotypes between healthy human individuals. CD45RO negativity and positive selection for CCR7 defined naive CD8 cells, a population that excluded terminally differentiated effector memory CD45RA+ cells. Donors, without exception, were Caucasian adults residing in Nashville, Tennessee. General observations from the study: Sequencing of the sorted subsets was shown by rarefaction to be incomplete despite large depth. Blood was the only sampled material, and tissue repertoires likely differ. About 5% was the fraction of naive CD4 clonotypes found shared across a few donors.

The sequencing input was naive CD8+ T cells from PBMCs. The TCR was taken from a man between 18 and 29 years old in good health. Some clones in this sample may be carry-over from other donors' samples.

CDR3 nucleotides: TGTGCCAGCAGTTTGATCCCTAGCGGCAATCAGCCCCAGCATTTT. Translating it yields CASSLIPSGNQPQHF. V and J are TRBV28 and TRBJ1-5, with D hard to call. The CDR3 has 15 residues. Trimming shortened V by 3 bases and J by 2 bases, and 11 bases separated the two germline ends. CDR1 and CDR2 from the germline V gene are MDHEN and SYDVKM. The full variable domain, rest sourced from reference TRBV28 and TRBJ1-5, is DVKVTQSSRYLVKRTGEKVFLECVQDMDHENMFWYRQDPGLGLRLIYFSYDVKMKEKGDIPEGYSVSREKKERFSLILESASTNQTSMYLCASSLIPSGNQPQHFGDGTRLSIL.